Shown below are 9 T cell receptor beta chains from a single sample sequenced in a study of CD8+CD57+ T cells in acquired aplastic anemia. The patients chosen for sequencing had shown expansion of CD8+CD57+ cells (detected by flow cytometry). Genomic DNA, the template, was used for profiling of the TCR beta VDJ and CDR3. TCRdb re-analysed the reads in MiXCR, keeping a single row per CDR3 protein. This sample carries 450,000 to 550,000 distinct CDR3 sequences, around 30% of them seen once, and the ten largest clones take 0.8% to 0.85%. Sequences were obtained from sorted CD4+, CD8+, or CD8+CD57+ T cells (not recorded which) from PBMCs. The receptors derive from a human donor with aplastic anemia.

The chain carries TRBV2 and TRBJ2-7, with TRBD1 as a possible D gene (5 bases). Germline assignment: CDR1 SNHLY and CDR2 FYNNEI. This CDR3 region has 13 residues. V lost 6 bases and J lost 7, with 16 bases in between. The CDR3 region has the DNA TGTGCCAGCAGCTCTCAGGGCCCCACGGAGCAGTACTTC. Protein sequence: CASSSQGPTEQYF.

This clonotype was recorded many times. CDR3 region: CSAGTGSTGELFF. The CDR3 DNA sequence: TGCAGCGCCGGGACAGGCAGCACCGGGGAGCTGTTTTTT. V and J are TRBV29-1 and TRBJ2-2; 8 bases map to TRBD1. The V and J ends lost 7 bases and 4 bases, in that order; junction bases with no gene match: 5. Germline V gene sequence: CDR1 SQVTM, CDR2 ANQGSEA. There are 13 residues in the CDR3.

The chain uses TRBV19 and TRBJ1-2, with 9 nucleotides matching TRBD1. This CDR3 spans 15 amino acids. Per the germline V gene, CDR1 is LNHDA and CDR2 is SQIVND (reference sequence). V lost 4 bases and J lost 5; bases outside the gene matches: 8. CDR3 sequence: CASSTDRGQTYGYTF. The DNA for the CDR3 is TGTGCCAGTAGTACGGACAGGGGACAGACTTATGGCTACACCTTC. Together with reference TRBV19 and TRBJ1-2, the CDR3 gives the full variable domain: DGGITQSPKYLFRKEGQNVTLSCEQNLNHDAMYWYRQDPGQGLRLIYYSQIVNDFQKGDIAEGYSVSREKKESFPLTVTSAQKNPTAFYLCASSTDRGQTYGYTFGSGTRLTVV.

This clonotype was found a few times. The chain links TRBV9 to TRBJ1-1; perhaps TRBD1 as D (6 bases). Per germline, CDR1 SGDLS and CDR2 YYNGEE. CDR3 length: 14 residues. The V gene lost 0 bases and the J gene lost 4 bases, with 10 bases spanning the gap. The CDR3 nucleotides read TGTGCCAGCAGCGTAGAGGGGGTATCCACTGAAGCTTTCTTT. Protein product: CASSVEGVSTEAFF. Full variable domain (missing parts from reference TRBV9 and TRBJ1-1): DSGVTQTPKHLITATGQRVTLRCSPRSGDLSVYWYQQSLDQGLQFLIQYYNGEERAKGNILERFSAQQFPDLHSELNLSSLELGDSALYFCASSVEGVSTEAFFGQGTRLTVV.

CDR3 sequence: CASSLVEGGLGTDTQYF. The CDR3 bases are TGTGCCAGCAGCTTAGTGGAGGGAGGACTGGGCACAGATACGCAGTATTTT. V gene TRBV11-2 combines with J gene TRBJ2-3; TRBD2 is a possible D gene (6 bases). Germline V gene data show CDR1 as SGHAT and CDR2 as FQNNGV. The ends were cut back, 1 base at V and 1 base at J, with 15 bases in the middle. The CDR3 is 17 amino acids. Looking up the rest from reference TRBV11-2 and TRBJ2-3 gives the full variable domain: EAGVAQSPRYKIIEKRQSVAFWCNPISGHATLYWYQQILGQGPKLLIQFQNNGVVDDSQLPKDRFSAERLKGVDSTLKIQPAKLEDSAVYLCASSLVEGGLGTDTQYFGPGTRLTVL.

This clonotype was recorded many times. The chain carries TRBV20-1 and TRBJ1-6, with 7 nucleotides matching TRBD1. V lost 1 base to trimming and J lost 8 bases; unmatched junction nucleotides: 2. Germline V gene sequence: CDR1 DFQATT, CDR2 SNEGSKA (reference sequence). This CDR3 has 13 residues. CDR3 DNA: TGCAGTGCTAGAGGCCAGGGGGATTCACCCCTCCACTTT. This encodes CSARGQGDSPLHF.

In its sample, this clonotype was seen a few times. This may be a read error, as it is one base from a much larger clone. The chain carries TRBV15 and TRBJ1-1, with no clear D. Germline-derived CDR1 and CDR2 are LNHNV and YYDKDF (reference sequence). Trimming pared 7 bases from V and 3 bases from J, leaving 12 bases between. This CDR3 has 13 residues. This CDR3 is CATTAGGDTEAFF. For the CDR3, the DNA is TGTGCCACCACTGCTGGCGGAGACACTGAAGCTTTCTTT.

J is TRBJ2-1 and V is TRBV16; 13 bases fit TRBD2. Germline assignment: CDR1 KGHSY and CDR2 FQNENV. CDR3 length: 16 residues. J lost 8 bases, V lost 4 bases, and 8 bases had no gene match. In DNA form, the CDR3 reads TGTGCCAGCAGCCCGCGGACTAGCGGGAGTTTCGATGAGCAGTTCTTC. Its translation is CASSPRTSGSFDEQFF.

There are many counts of this clonotype. The chain has TRBV10-3 and TRBJ1-6; weak D call: TRBD1 (5 bases). Trimming took off 6 bases at V and 6 bases at J, with 9 bases between the two ends. The CDR3 spans 13 residues. Germline loops: CDR1 ENHRY, CDR2 SYGVKD. For the CDR3, the DNA is TGTGCCATCAGGGACGGGACTAATTCACCCCTCCACTTT. This translates into CAIRDGTNSPLHF.